The 13 T cell receptor beta chains reported below all come from one sample, sequenced in a study of blood T cell repertoires in COVID-19. Measured with immunoSEQ multiplex PCR; TCRdb has only the in-frame clones, and not every one. Of about 100,000 clones listed, roughly 80% are singletons. Sequencing was carried out using peripheral blood. These receptors came from a man between 60 and 75 years old with active or convalescent COVID-19.

The J gene is TRBJ2-7, the V gene TRBV11-2; possibly TRBD2 for D (5 bases). In germline, CDR1 is SGHAT, CDR2 FQNNGV. Trimming left V 0 bases short and J 7 bases short, with 10 bases between. This CDR3 is 13 amino acids long. CDR3: CASSLEPGFEQYV. The CDR3 nucleotides are TGTGCCAGCAGCTTAGAACCGGGATTTGAGCAGTACGTC.

The CDR3 nucleotides read TGTGCCAGCAGCTTAGAGGACAGCTCCTACGAGCAGTACGTC. Amino acids: CASSLEDSSYEQYV. J is TRBJ2-7 and V is TRBV7-8; D possibly corresponds to TRBD1 (6 bases). Germline V CDR1 and CDR2: SGHVS, FQNEAQ. Trimming removed 1 base from V and 0 bases from J, with 7 bases in between. The CDR3 has 14 amino acids.

This clone showed up just once. This sequence joins TRBV4-1 and TRBJ1-1; no reliable D call. V was clipped by 5 bases and J by 11 bases, with 15 bases between them. Germline V gene sequence: CDR1 MGHRA, CDR2 YSYEKL. The CDR3 spans 12 residues. The CDR3 nucleotides read TGCGCCAGCAGCGGCCCCGCGGTTGGCGCTTTCTTT. It specifies CASSGPAVGAFF.

The gene calls are TRBV5-1 and TRBJ1-4; tentatively, D is TRBD1 (6 bases). V was pared by 2 bases and J by 4 bases, with 12 bases between. Per germline, CDR1 SGHRS and CDR2 YFSETQ. The CDR3 covers 15 residues. The CDR3 DNA reads as TGCGCCAGCAGCTTAACGACAGGTGTTAATGAAAAACTGTTTTTT. The encoded protein is CASSLTTGVNEKLFF.

The V gene is TRBV19, the J gene TRBJ2-3, with unresolved D. Germline V CDR1 and CDR2: LNHDA, SQIVND (reference sequence). V lost 5 bases, J lost 4 bases, and 4 bases lay in between. This CDR3 is built from 11 residues. The CDR3 spells CASSPSDTQYF. The CDR3 nucleotides read TGTGCCAGTAGTCCATCAGATACGCAGTATTTT. Filled out from reference TRBV19 and TRBJ2-3, the complete variable domain reads DGGITQSPKYLFRKEGQNVTLSCEQNLNHDAMYWYRQDPGQGLRLIYYSQIVNDFQKGDIAEGYSVSREKKESFPLTVTSAQKNPTAFYLCASSPSDTQYFGPGTRLTVL.

Only one count was recorded for this clone. The chain links TRBV30 to TRBJ1-1; 8 bases fit TRBD1. The CDR3 contains 12 residues. J was trimmed by 2 bases and V by 8 bases; bases with no gene match: 4. Germline loops: CDR1 GTSNPN, CDR2 SVGIG (reference sequence). The CDR3 sequence is CAQGQDNTEAFF. The CDR3 nucleotides read TGTGCCCAGGGACAGGATAACACTGAAGCTTTCTTT. Supplemented by reference TRBV30 and TRBJ1-1, the full variable domain reads SQTIHQWPATLVQPVGSPLSLECTVEGTSNPNLYWYRQAAGRGLQLLFYSVGIGQISSEVPQNLSASRPQDRQFILSSKKLLLSDSGFYLCAQGQDNTEAFFGQGTRLTVV.

The rearrangement links TRBV6-5 to TRBJ2-3, with 7 bases that match TRBD2. Trimming cost V 6 bases and J 5 bases; bases outside gene matches: 5. The germline V gene has CDR1 MNHEY and CDR2 SVGAGI. The CDR3 spans 13 residues. The chain's CDR3 is CASRSGIGDTQYF. The DNA for the CDR3 is TGTGCCAGCAGAAGCGGGATTGGAGATACGCAGTATTTT.

The genes are TRBV18 and TRBJ2-7, with D unclear. V shed 0 bases and J shed 5 bases, with 11 bases lying between them. The germline V gene encodes CDR1 KGHSH and CDR2 LQKENI. This CDR3 contains 14 residues. CDR3 nucleotide sequence: TGTGCCAGCTCACCACCGAGCGCCAGAAACGAGCAGTACTTC. Translated, it gives CASSPPSARNEQYF.

The chain links TRBV6-1 to TRBJ2-2, with TRBD2 matching 7 bases. Germline trimming cut 2 bases from V and 0 bases from J; bases unmatched to any gene: 3. The length of the CDR3 is 16 residues. CDR1 and CDR2 (germline): MNHNS, SASEGT. As DNA, the CDR3 is TGTGCCAGCAGTGAATGGGCGGGGGCGAACACCGGGGAGCTGTTTTTT. Its protein is CASSEWAGANTGELFF.

The CDR3 region has the DNA TGTGCCAGCAGCGCTAGAGCGACTAGCGGGAGCACAGATACGCAGTATTTT. Residues: CASSARATSGSTDTQYF. The gene calls are TRBV9 and TRBJ2-3; 10 bases are shared with TRBD2. This CDR3 is built from 17 residues. Germline values: CDR1 SGDLS, CDR2 YYNGEE. The V gene end was trimmed by 3 bases and the J gene end by 0 bases; junction bases not matched to a gene: 7.

V is TRBV14 and J is TRBJ1-2, with a tentative D call TRBD1 (6 bases). V gave up 2 bases and J gave up 9 bases, with 13 bases separating them. Germline CDR1 is SGHDN and CDR2 is FVKESK. The CDR3 extends over 13 amino acids. Here the CDR3 DNA reads TGTGCCAGCAGCCAACCACAGGGAATCCGCTACACCTTC. This sequence encodes CASSQPQGIRYTF.

This clone was seen a handful of times. The chain joins TRBV27 to TRBJ1-1; 10 bases align to TRBD1. This CDR3 contains 15 residues. Germline-derived CDR1 and CDR2 are MNHEY and SMNVEV (reference sequence). V gave up 5 bases and J gave up 4 bases; unmatched junction bases: 7. Here the CDR3 DNA reads TGTGCCAGCAGTCCGACAGGGGGCGGGGGCACTGAAGCTTTCTTT. It codes for CASSPTGGGGTEAFF.

The sample holds one count of this clone. The chain joins TRBV28 to TRBJ2-3; 8 bases are a match to TRBD1. V dropped 8 bases and J dropped 2; count of bases not matched to a gene: 9. Germline lookup yields CDR1 MDHEN and CDR2 SYDVKM. The CDR3 is 15 residues long. CDR3 protein: CASPPRTGLTDTQYF. The CDR3 DNA reads TGTGCCAGCCCTCCTCGGACAGGGCTCACAGATACGCAGTATTTT. The full variable domain, in which reference TRBV28 and TRBJ2-3 provide the parts outside the CDR3, is DVKVTQSSRYLVKRTGEKVFLECVQDMDHENMFWYRQDPGLGLRLIYFSYDVKMKEKGDIPEGYSVSREKKERFSLILESASTNQTSMYLCASPPRTGLTDTQYFGPGTRLTVL.